This TCR beta chain was identified in a study of T cells in tuberculosis. Regarding time point: new active TB diagnosis, blood taken before or within 7 days of starting treatment. Study-level findings and limits: Shorter CDR3-alpha in active tuberculosis partly drove smaller distances.

Turning to this clone: Antigen unknown.

The germline gives CDR1 MNHNS, CDR2 SASEGT. With V trimmed by 8 bases and J by 12 bases, 13 bases remained unmatched. The CDR3 has 14 amino acids. Assay used: immunoSEQ multiplex PCR; TCRdb lists only in-frame clones, some missing. The table has tens of thousands of clones, approximately 90% seen once. Sequencing was performed on PBMCs, taken at tuberculosis diagnosis. The clonotype comes from an adult with tuberculosis. The genes are TRBV6-1 and TRBJ1-4; 9 nucleotides line up with TRBD1. The CDR3 protein is CASEDLDRGEELFF. The CDR3 region has the DNA TGTGCCAGCGAGGATTTGGACAGGGGAGAGGAACTGTTTTTT.